These 27 T cell receptor beta chains were sequenced from one sample in a study of T-cell reconstitution after alpha-beta-depleted transplantation in children. The authors prepared the TCRbeta library with unique molecular identifiers. TCRdb processed the PCR reads anew with MiXCR; each CDR3 protein has one entry. The table has about 360,000 distinct CDR3 sequences, about an eighth seen once; the top ten hold around 4.5%. The sequenced sample was PBMCs, obtained from the stem cell graft. All receptors come from a human donor who donated a stem cell graft to a child with Fanconi anemia.

CDR3 nucleotides: TGTGCCAGCTCACCACCGCCAGCCTCGAACACTGAAGCTTTCTTT. Translating it yields CASSPPPASNTEAFF. This chain links TRBV18 with TRBJ1-1; D call uncertain. CDR3 length: 15 residues. V was clipped by 0 bases and J by 1 base, with 9 bases between them. Germline loops: CDR1 KGHSH, CDR2 LQKENI.

This clonotype was counted only a few times. The chain employs TRBV7-9 and TRBJ1-1; 7 nucleotides line up with TRBD1. V lost 5 bases, J lost 4 bases, and 7 bases stayed unmatched. The CDR3 contains 14 residues. Looked up from germline, CDR1 is SEHNR and CDR2 is FQNEAQ (reference sequence). For the CDR3, the DNA is TGTGCCAGCAGCCCTCAGGGGGGAATCACTGAAGCTTTCTTT. Translating it yields CASSPQGGITEAFF.

This clonotype has a count of ten or more. This chain uses TRBV5-6 with TRBJ2-2; D remains ambiguous. CDR3 length: 12 amino acids. V lost 0 bases to trimming and J lost 4 bases, with 1 base between them. Per germline, CDR1 SGHDT and CDR2 YYEEEE. The CDR3 loop reads CASSLATGELFF. The CDR3 region has the DNA TGTGCCAGCAGCTTGGCCACCGGGGAGCTGTTTTTT.

CDR3 bases: TGTGCCAGCAGCGTACCAAGGGAAGACGAGACCCAGTACTTC. This translates into CASSVPREDETQYF. The chain joins TRBV13 to TRBJ2-5, with no clear D. Trimming left V 5 bases short and J 5 bases short, with 15 bases between. The germline V gene has CDR1 PRHDT and CDR2 FYEKMQ (reference sequence). CDR3 length: 14 residues.

This clonotype was seen at least ten times. J is TRBJ1-1 and V is TRBV4-2; D may be TRBD1 (5 bases). V was shortened by 3 bases and J by 7 bases, with 15 bases between the two germline ends. Per the germline V gene, CDR1 is LGHNA and CDR2 is YNFKEQ. This CDR3 spans 14 amino acids. CDR3 coding DNA: TGTGCCAGCAGCCAGAGGGGATATTCAGGTGAAGCTTTCTTT. Protein product: CASSQRGYSGEAFF.

This rearrangement joins TRBV6-2 or TRBV6-3 to TRBJ2-3; D might be TRBD1 (7 bases). V lost 4 bases and J 2 bases, leaving 19 bases between the germline ends. This CDR3 has 17 amino acids. Germline V CDR1 and CDR2: MNHEY, SVGEGT. The CDR3 nucleotides read TGTGCCAGCAGTTCCCCTCGTGACAGGGAGGTCACAGATACGCAGTATTTT. It is translated as CASSSPRDREVTDTQYF.

J is TRBJ2-3 and V is TRBV20-1; D perhaps matches TRBD2 (6 bases). V was shortened by 5 bases and J by 4 bases, with 10 bases between the two germline ends. CDR1 and CDR2 (germline): DFQATT, SNEGSKA (reference sequence). This CDR3 contains 12 residues. As DNA, the CDR3 is TGCAGTGCTTCGGGCGGGGCAGATACGCAGTATTTT. Its protein product is CSASGGADTQYF.

The genes are TRBV28 and TRBJ1-1; possible D gene TRBD1, 6 bases. Germline V gene sequence: CDR1 MDHEN, CDR2 SYDVKM. This CDR3 is 16 amino acids long. Trimming removed 7 bases from V and 2 bases from J, with 20 bases in between. This CDR3 reads CASNFGGTYQNTEAFF. CDR3 coding DNA: TGTGCCAGCAATTTCGGGGGGACATATCAAAACACTGAAGCTTTCTTT.

Of note for this clonotype: A read error may account for a junction end that differs from germline. The chain recombines TRBV6-5 with TRBJ2-2; D ambiguous. The CDR3 has 14 amino acids. Looked up from germline, CDR1 is MNHEY and CDR2 is SVGAGI. For the CDR3, the DNA is TGTGCCACCAGTATCAAGAGTAACACCGGGGAGCTGTTTTTT. As protein: CATSIKSNTGELFF.

V is TRBV12-3 or TRBV12-4 and J is TRBJ2-1, with 9 bases identical to TRBD1. J was trimmed by 16 bases and V by 4 bases; bases with no gene match: 8. The CDR3 spans 12 residues. CDR3 residues: CASSSTGGASFF. The CDR3 DNA reads TGTGCCAGCAGTTCTACAGGGGGCGCTTCATTCTTC.

This clonotype was seen a handful of times. The chain has TRBV28 and TRBJ1-1; 7 bases fit TRBD1. The junction had 11 bases not matched to a gene; V was cut back by 3 bases and J by 7 bases. Germline V gives CDR1 MDHEN, CDR2 SYDVKM. The CDR3 spans 15 residues. CDR3 DNA sequence: TGTGCCAGCAGTTTCCGCTTGGGGTGGGACAGTGAAGCTTTCTTT. This gives the protein CASSFRLGWDSEAFF.

A few counts support this clonotype. The chain combines TRBV12-3 or TRBV12-4 with TRBJ1-2; 8 nucleotides match TRBD1. The CDR3 is 12 amino acids. The V gene end was trimmed by 8 bases and the J gene end by 8 bases; junction bases not matched to a gene: 7. The CDR3: CASALTGVGYTF. CDR3 DNA: TGTGCCAGCGCATTGACAGGGGTAGGCTACACCTTC.

The chain uses TRBV4-3 and TRBJ2-3; 9 bases agree with TRBD2. The ends lost 4 bases at V and 0 bases at J; junction bases unmatched: 8. The CDR3 runs to 17 residues. Germline V gene lookup returns CDR1 LGHNA and CDR2 YSLEER. As DNA, the CDR3 is TGCGCCAGCAGCCTGGGGGGCGGGGGGGGAAGCACAGATACGCAGTATTTT. This codes for CASSLGGGGGSTDTQYF.

The rearrangement uses TRBV5-6 and TRBJ1-3; no definite D call. This CDR3 has 16 residues. Trimming left V 0 bases short and J 2 bases short, with 12 bases between. Germline V gives CDR1 SGHDT, CDR2 YYEEEE. The CDR3 is CASSLAGEGAGNTIYF. The CDR3 DNA follows: TGTGCCAGCAGCTTGGCCGGCGAGGGAGCTGGAAACACCATATATTTT.

This clonotype was seen repeatedly, ten times or more. The V gene is TRBV18, the J gene TRBJ2-2, with D possibly TRBD1 on 7 matching bases. This CDR3 contains 15 residues. Trimming took off 3 bases at V and 5 bases at J, with 13 bases between the two ends. CDR1 KGHSH and CDR2 LQKENI come from the germline V gene. Written as DNA, the CDR3 is TGTGCCAGCTCACCCTCGACAGGGACTACCGGGGAGCTGTTTTTT. Translation: CASSPSTGTTGELFF.

This clonotype was observed a few times. The chain employs TRBV12-3 or TRBV12-4 and TRBJ2-5; the match to TRBD2 covers 8 bases. After removal of 8 bases from V and 1 base from J, the junction contained 9 bases not matched to a gene. This CDR3 region has 15 residues. CDR3 amino acids: CASGNSGAPQETQYF. The CDR3 DNA is TGTGCCAGCGGAAATAGCGGGGCGCCCCAAGAGACCCAGTACTTC.

The chain uses TRBV20-1 and TRBJ1-4; D is undetermined. The CDR3 loop spans 15 amino acids. The germline CDR1 and CDR2 sequences are DFQATT and SNEGSKA (reference sequence). V was cut by 0 bases and J by 1 base, with 9 bases left in between. The CDR3 region has the DNA TGCAGTGCTAGAGATGTGGGTCAAACTAATGAAAAACTGTTTTTT. Amino acids: CSARDVGQTNEKLFF.

The chain carries TRBV7-3 and TRBJ2-5; a weak D match, TRBD2 (7 bases). The germline V gene encodes CDR1 SGHTA and CDR2 FQGTGA. This CDR3 region has 13 residues. V dropped 5 bases and J dropped 5 bases, with 12 bases sitting between them. CDR3 DNA sequence: TGTGCCAGCAGCCGCGGGGGCGGGGAGACCCAGTACTTC. Translated, it gives CASSRGGGETQYF.

The chain joins TRBV20-1 to TRBJ1-2, with D possibly matching TRBD1 (6 bases). The germline V gene encodes CDR1 DFQATT and CDR2 SNEGSKA (reference sequence). The V end lost 2 bases, the J end lost 7 bases, and 20 bases lay between the germline ends. The CDR3 runs to 15 residues. This chain's CDR3 is CSARPPTGPLSGYTF. CDR3 DNA: TGCAGTGCTAGACCCCCCACAGGGCCGCTTTCTGGCTACACCTTC.

This clonotype was picked up many times. V and J are TRBV28 and TRBJ1-5, with 10 bases lining up with TRBD1. Germline V gene sequence: CDR1 MDHEN, CDR2 SYDVKM. With 8 bases clipped from V and 5 bases from J, the junction kept 3 bases outside the gene matches. The CDR3 covers 13 residues. The CDR3: CASGGQGYQPQHF. In nucleotides, the CDR3 is TGTGCCAGCGGGGGACAGGGGTATCAGCCCCAGCATTTT.

This clonotype was seen more than once but under ten times. This rearrangement joins TRBV12-5 to TRBJ2-1; the D call may be TRBD1 or TRBD2 (5 bases each). Per germline, CDR1 LGHNT and CDR2 FRNRAP. The CDR3 contains 13 residues. V shed 9 bases and J shed 9 bases, with 18 bases lying between them. CDR3 amino acids: CASLQGDLSEQFF. In nucleotides, the CDR3 is TGTGCTAGCCTCCAGGGAGATCTTAGTGAGCAGTTCTTC.

This clonotype turned up a few times. The CDR3 DNA reads TGCAGCGTTGACGGGGGAGTCGATGAGCAGTTCTTC. It translates to CSVDGGVDEQFF. This chain uses TRBV29-1 with TRBJ2-1; TRBD2 might be the D (6 bases). The CDR3 totals 12 residues. The germline V and J ends were trimmed by 3 bases and 8 bases, with 11 bases remaining between them. The V gene's germline CDR1 is SQVTM and CDR2 ANQGSEA.

This clonotype showed up just a few times. This chain joins TRBV20-1 and TRBJ2-3; TRBD2 matches at 15 bases. The ends lost 6 bases at V and 5 bases at J; junction bases unmatched: 6. The germline CDR1 and CDR2 sequences are DFQATT and SNEGSKA (reference sequence). The CDR3 has 15 amino acids. The CDR3 sequence is CSAGLAGGLGDTQYF. DNA for the CDR3: TGCAGTGCCGGACTAGCGGGGGGGCTGGGAGATACGCAGTATTTT.

This clonotype was observed a few times. V is TRBV7-2 and J is TRBJ2-1; D is unresolved. The CDR3 runs 11 residues. V was cut by 2 bases and J by 8 bases, with 4 bases left in between. Per germline, CDR1 SGHTA and CDR2 FQGNSA. CDR3: CASSLLYEQFF. The CDR3, as DNA: TGTGCCAGCAGCTTATTGTATGAGCAGTTCTTC.

The chain joins TRBV29-1 to TRBJ1-1; weak D call: TRBD1 (5 bases). Trimming took off 7 bases at V and 5 bases at J, with 20 bases between the two ends. The germline V gene has CDR1 SQVTM and CDR2 ANQGSEA. This CDR3 is 14 amino acids long. CDR3 amino acids: CSAVTFPGETEAFF. CDR3 sequence (DNA): TGCAGCGCCGTAACATTTCCGGGGGAAACTGAAGCTTTCTTT.

This clonotype was detected ten times or more. The rearrangement joins TRBV9 to TRBJ1-2; D is unresolved. Deletions cut 1 base from V and 0 bases from J, with 10 bases between. Germline values: CDR1 SGDLS, CDR2 YYNGEE. The CDR3 spans 15 residues. The chain's CDR3 is CASSVTWAPNYGYTF. The CDR3 coding sequence is TGTGCCAGCAGCGTAACGTGGGCTCCTAACTATGGCTACACCTTC.

The chain carries TRBV3-1 and TRBJ2-3, with a weak D call TRBD2 (5 bases). Trimming removed 0 bases at V and 1 base at J, with 11 bases between. Germline V gene data show CDR1 as LGHDT and CDR2 as YNNKEL (reference sequence). The CDR3 length is 16 residues. CDR3 sequence (DNA): TGTGCCAGCAGCCAAGAACGCGGGTACCGCACAGATACGCAGTATTTT. Protein product: CASSQERGYRTDTQYF.